Listed below are T cell receptor beta chains from one sample, sequenced in a study of blood T cells in healthy people across ages. TCRdb ran MiXCR on the 5' RACE reads and lists one entry per CDR3 protein. The sample lists 2 million or so distinct CDR3 sequences, approximately 50% occurring once. The sample was blood. The receptor source for this set is a woman in her forties in good health. The CDR3 runs from the conserved cysteine through the conserved F or W. Each record gives: clone size, V gene, J gene, D gene, CDR3 DNA, CDR3 protein. The D gene is left open where the match is weak. Size tells how often a clone was seen (once, few, many) or the class of an expanded clone, and some rows leave it out.

-	TRBV6-4	TRBJ2-5	-	TGTGCCAGCAGTGATACAGGGTCCCCCCAAGAGACCCAGTACTTC	CASSDTGSPQETQYF
-	TRBV6-2/TRBV6-3	TRBJ2-7	-	TGTGCCAGCAGTTTCGACAGACTCTACAATGAGCAGTACTTC	CASSFDRLYNEQYF
-	TRBV18	TRBJ1-1	TRBD1	TGTGCCAGCTCACCAAGGGGGCCTATAGGCACTGAAGCTTTCTTT	CASSPRGPIGTEAFF
few	TRBV10-3	TRBJ2-3	TRBD2	TGTGCCATCAGTGAGTCCGTTTCCGGCGGGAGAAGCACAGATACGCAGTATTTT	CAISESVSGGRSTDTQYF
-	TRBV27	TRBJ2-1	-	TGTGCCAGCAGTGTATCTGGCCAGGGCTATGAGCAGTTCTTC	CASSVSGQGYEQFF
few	TRBV10-2	TRBJ2-3	TRBD2	TGCGCCAGCAGTGGTGGCCCGGGGGGGCTTAGGGGTACGCAGTATTTT	CASSGGPGGLRGTQYF
-	TRBV20-1	TRBJ1-5	-	TGCAGTGCTAGAGATCAGGGTTATGAGCCCCAGCATTTT	CSARDQGYEPQHF
few	TRBV3-1	TRBJ2-1	TRBD1	TGTGCCAGCAGCCATGACCCCCCGGGACAGGGGTCCTATGAGCAGTTCTTC	CASSHDPPGQGSYEQFF
-	TRBV20-1	TRBJ2-7	TRBD1	TGCAGTGCTAGCCGAGGACAGGAGGCTGAAAAGTACTTC	CSASRGQEAEKYF
few	TRBV7-2	TRBJ2-1	TRBD1	TGTGCCAGCAGCTCTTCGACAGGGCCCAGCTATGAGCAGTTCTTC	CASSSSTGPSYEQFF
-	TRBV4-3	TRBJ2-3	TRBD2	TGCGCCAGCAGCGACGTGAGCGGGGGGGCCGCAGATACGCAGTATTTT	CASSDVSGGAADTQYF
-	TRBV2	TRBJ2-4	TRBD1	TGTGCCAGCAGTGAGCAGGGGGAGATTCAGTACTTC	CASSEQGEIQYF
few	TRBV4-1	TRBJ2-3	-	TGCGCCAGCAGCCAATACAGGGACCTCACAGATACGCAGTATTTT	CASSQYRDLTDTQYF
-	TRBV27	TRBJ2-3	TRBD2	TGTGCCAGCAGTTTATTTAGGCGGGGGGGTCCAGATACGCAGTATTTT	CASSLFRRGGPDTQYF
-	TRBV10-3	TRBJ2-1	-	TGTGCCATCAGTGAGAAAAGGCCGAACTCCTACAATGAGCAGTTCTTC	CAISEKRPNSYNEQFF
-	TRBV4-2	TRBJ2-1	TRBD2	TGTGCCAGCAGCCAAGATGGGCCCTTGGGTCTAGCGGGGGGCGATGAGCAGTTCTTC	CASSQDGPLGLAGGDEQFF
-	TRBV7-2	TRBJ2-4	TRBD2	TGTGCCAGCAGCTTTAGTTTAGCGGGGGGGCTGGGTAAAAACATTCAGTACTTC	CASSFSLAGGLGKNIQYF
-	TRBV5-1	TRBJ2-5	TRBD2	TGCGCCAGCAGCCCGCGAGCTCCCAGCGGGGGGCAAGAGACCCAGTACTTC	CASSPRAPSGGQETQYF
-	TRBV20-1	TRBJ1-5	-	TGCAGTGCTAGAGATCCCCTGAGGAGCAATCAGCCCCAGCATTTT	CSARDPLRSNQPQHF
-	TRBV6-1	TRBJ2-1	-	TGTGCCAGCAGCGTAGAGGGCGGCACCTACAATGAGCAGTTCTTC	CASSVEGGTYNEQFF
-	TRBV13	TRBJ2-6	-	TGTGCCAGCAGCTTATGGGGCGCTCTTAGGGCCAACGTCCTGACTTTC	CASSLWGALRANVLTF
-	TRBV6-2/TRBV6-3	TRBJ2-7	-	TGTGCCAGCATGGCGTTTCACTACGAGCAGTACTTC	CASMAFHYEQYF
few	TRBV20-1	TRBJ2-3	-	TGCAGTGCCTCCTCCCCGCTAGATAGCACAGATACGCAGTATTTT	CSASSPLDSTDTQYF
-	TRBV20-1	TRBJ2-3	-	TGCAGTGCTAGCAGCGGCAGGGGGGGGAGGGGTACGCAGTATTTT	CSASSGRGGRGTQYF
few	TRBV12-3/TRBV12-4	TRBJ2-7	-	TGTGCCAGCAGTTCGGGTCCTCAGGAAGGCTACGAGCAGTACTTC	CASSSGPQEGYEQYF
few	TRBV20-1	TRBJ2-1	-	TGCAGTGCTAGATTCGTGGCGAGTGAGCAGTTCTTC	CSARFVASEQFF
-	TRBV27	TRBJ2-3	-	TGTGCCAGCAGTTTATCCCTCCGACAGGAGTTGAATACTACTAGCACAGATACGCAGTATTTT	CASSLSLRQELNTTSTDTQYF
-	TRBV6-5	TRBJ2-1	-	TGTGCCAGCTCTAAGGCCAGCTCCTACAATGAGCGGTTCTTC	CASSKASSYNERFF
few	TRBV9	TRBJ2-3	TRBD2	TGTGCCAGCAGCGTAGACCCCGGGGTAGCGGGGAGACCTAGCACAGATACGCAGTATTTT	CASSVDPGVAGRPSTDTQYF
-	TRBV5-5	TRBJ2-5	-	TGTGCCGGCAGTCTAGGGGCAAAAGAGACCCAGTACTTC	CAGSLGAKETQYF
few	TRBV14	TRBJ2-5	TRBD1	TGTGCCAGCAGCCAAGATCAATCCAGGGGGCCTTCGGAGACCCAGTACTTC	CASSQDQSRGPSETQYF
-	TRBV10-3	TRBJ2-7	-	TGTGCCATCAGTGATTCACTTAGCTACGAGCAGTACTTC	CAISDSLSYEQYF
-	TRBV7-3	TRBJ2-5	-	TGTGCCAGCAGCTCTTCGCGCCCCAGGGGCCAAGAGACCCAGTACTTC	CASSSSRPRGQETQYF
once	TRBV28	TRBJ2-7	-	TGTGCCAGCAGTATTATTCAGGGGTTTGGCCACGAGCAGTACTTC	CASSIIQGFGHEQYF
-	TRBV4-2	TRBJ2-1	TRBD2	TGTGCCAGCAGCCAAGACAGCGGGAGAGTTGAGCAGTTCTTC	CASSQDSGRVEQFF
few	TRBV4-3	TRBJ2-3	-	TGCGCCAGCAGCCGGCAGGCAGACGGTCCAGATACGCAGTATTTT	CASSRQADGPDTQYF
-	TRBV9	TRBJ2-1	-	TGTGCCAGCAGCGGAAAGCGAGGGGTCTCCTACAATGAGCAGTTCTTC	CASSGKRGVSYNEQFF
-	TRBV6-5	TRBJ2-7	-	TGTGCCAGCAGTTACTCCAAGCAGGGCTACGAGCAGTACTTC	CASSYSKQGYEQYF
-	TRBV12-3/TRBV12-4	TRBJ2-7	-	TGTGCCAGCAGCACCCTAGGGTCTTCCGAGCAGTACTTC	CASSTLGSSEQYF
-	TRBV10-3	TRBJ2-7	-	TGTGCCACGGGAGAAGGGTACGAGCAGTACTTC	CATGEGYEQYF
few	TRBV20-1	TRBJ2-5	-	TGCAGTGCTAGAGGAGGAGGCAGGCCGTACCAAGAGACCCAGTACTTC	CSARGGGRPYQETQYF
-	TRBV6-1	TRBJ2-1	TRBD2	TGTGCCAGCAGTGATCGGGACTACCCCCGTAATGAGCAGTTCTTC	CASSDRDYPRNEQFF
-	TRBV6-2/TRBV6-3	TRBJ2-7	TRBD2	TGTGCCAGCAGTTACAGCGGGGGGCCGACCGAGCAGTACTTC	CASSYSGGPTEQYF
-	TRBV28	TRBJ2-7	-	TGTGCCAGCGCGGGACATACTTCCTACGAGCAGTACTTC	CASAGHTSYEQYF
-	TRBV6-2/TRBV6-3	TRBJ2-1	-	TGTGCCAGCAGTTACTCGACTCCCCGACAGCGTGACAATGAGCAGTTCTTC	CASSYSTPRQRDNEQFF
once	TRBV5-5	TRBJ2-1	-	TGTGCCAGCAGTCTCCAAGGGGGGGTGAGTGAGCAGTTCTTC	CASSLQGGVSEQFF
-	TRBV11-1	TRBJ1-5	-	TGTGCCAGCAGTCTCGGGTTGGAGCAGCCCCAGCATTTT	CASSLGLEQPQHF
few	TRBV10-3	TRBJ2-7	TRBD1	TGTGCCATCAGTGGGGGACAGGGCAAATCCTACGAGCAGTACTTC	CAISGGQGKSYEQYF